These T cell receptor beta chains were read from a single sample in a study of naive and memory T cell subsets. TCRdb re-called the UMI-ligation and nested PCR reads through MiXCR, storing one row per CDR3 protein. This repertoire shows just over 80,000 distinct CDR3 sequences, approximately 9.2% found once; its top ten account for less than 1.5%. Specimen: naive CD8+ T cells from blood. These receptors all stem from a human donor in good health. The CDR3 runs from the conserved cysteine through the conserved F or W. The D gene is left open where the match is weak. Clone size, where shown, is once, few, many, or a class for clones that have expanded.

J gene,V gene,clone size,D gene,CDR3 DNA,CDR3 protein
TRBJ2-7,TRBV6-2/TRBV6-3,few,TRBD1,TGTGCCAGCAGTTATTCTCGACAGGGGACACCCTACGAGCAGTACTTC,CASSYSRQGTPYEQYF
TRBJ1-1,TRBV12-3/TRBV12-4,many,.,TGTGCCAGCAGTTTTGGTCCAGCCACTGAAGCTTTCTTT,CASSFGPATEAFF
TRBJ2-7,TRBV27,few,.,TGTGCCAGCAGTTCCGCGAAGGAGCAGTACTTC,CASSSAKEQYF
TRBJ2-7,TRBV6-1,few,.,TGTGCCAGCAGTGAAGCATGGAGGACCTACGAGCAGTACTTC,CASSEAWRTYEQYF
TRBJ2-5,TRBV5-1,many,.,TGCGCCAGCAGCTTCTGGGCCGCGACGGAGACCCAGTACTTC,CASSFWAATETQYF
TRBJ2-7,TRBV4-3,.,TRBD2,TGCGCCAGCAGCCAAGATGCAGCGGGAGATCCCTACGAGCAGTACTTC,CASSQDAAGDPYEQYF
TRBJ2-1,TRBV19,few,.,TGTGCCAGTAGTGAGGCAGCGAGCTCCTACAATGAGCAGTTCTTC,CASSEAASSYNEQFF
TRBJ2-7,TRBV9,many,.,TGTGCCAGCAGCGTAGGGACCGCCAGCTCCTACGAGCAGTACTTC,CASSVGTASSYEQYF
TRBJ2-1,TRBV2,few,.,TGTGCCAGCACCCTCGACGCAGGGTCCTACAATGAGCAGTTCTTC,CASTLDAGSYNEQFF
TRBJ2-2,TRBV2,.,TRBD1,TGTGCCAGCAGTGGTTCAGGGGGCCCGGAGCTGTTTTTT,CASSGSGGPELFF
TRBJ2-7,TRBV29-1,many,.,TGCAGCGCCGCCCAGGGTTCCTACGAGCAGTACTTC,CSAAQGSYEQYF
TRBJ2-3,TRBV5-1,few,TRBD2,TGCGCCAGCAACAGGCGGGAGGCCTCTACAGATACGCAGTATTTT,CASNRREASTDTQYF
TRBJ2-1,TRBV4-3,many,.,TGCGCCAGCAGCCAAGAAGGGGCGGGAAACGAGCAGTTCTTC,CASSQEGAGNEQFF
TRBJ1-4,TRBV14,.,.,TGTGCCAGCAGCTCCTATAATGAAAAACTGTTTTTT,CASSSYNEKLFF
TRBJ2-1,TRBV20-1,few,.,TGCAGTGCTAGAGATATTTCTTCTAGCGACTACAATGAGCAGTTCTTC,CSARDISSSDYNEQFF
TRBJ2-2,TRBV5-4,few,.,TGTGCCAGCAGCTTGTACGACACCGGGGAGCTGTTTTTT,CASSLYDTGELFF
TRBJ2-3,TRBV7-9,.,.,TGTGCCAGCAGCTTACTGGGGACTGGCACAGATACGCAGTATTTT,CASSLLGTGTDTQYF
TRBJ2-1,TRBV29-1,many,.,TGCAGCGTTTCACCGGGCTACCCCGGCAATGAGCAGTTCTTC,CSVSPGYPGNEQFF
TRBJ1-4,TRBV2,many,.,TGTGCCAGCAGTGACGGCCCCCTCTGGGATGAAAAACTGTTTTTT,CASSDGPLWDEKLFF
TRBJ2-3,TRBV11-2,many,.,TGTGCCAGCAGCTTAGGCGGGGACACAGATACGCAGTATTTT,CASSLGGDTDTQYF
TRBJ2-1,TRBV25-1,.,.,TGTGCCAGCAGTGAATTTGAGGAGGTAGCGCAGTTCTTC,CASSEFEEVAQFF
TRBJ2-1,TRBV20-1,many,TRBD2,TGCAGTGCTAGACCGGGACTAGTCGTGTATGAGCAGTTCTTC,CSARPGLVVYEQFF
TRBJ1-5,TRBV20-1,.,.,TGCAGTGCTAGAGAGACAGTATATCAGCCCCAGCATTTT,CSARETVYQPQHF
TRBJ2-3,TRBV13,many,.,TGTGCCAGCAGCTTACGGGGGAGCACAGATACGCAGTATTTT,CASSLRGSTDTQYF
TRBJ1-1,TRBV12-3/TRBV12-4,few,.,TGTGCCAGCAGTTTATGGGGACCCGGCGACACTGAAGCTTTCTTT,CASSLWGPGDTEAFF
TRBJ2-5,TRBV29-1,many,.,TGCAGCAGTAAGGCGATACAGCGGTACCAAGAGACCCAGTACTTC,CSSKAIQRYQETQYF
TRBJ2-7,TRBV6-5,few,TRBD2,TGTGCCAGCAGCCAGAATGGACTAGCGGGAGGGTACGAGCAGTACTTC,CASSQNGLAGGYEQYF
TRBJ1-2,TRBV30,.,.,TGTGCCTGGACCCATCTAACCCAGCCATCCTATGGCTACACCTTC,CAWTHLTQPSYGYTF
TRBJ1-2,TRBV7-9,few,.,TGTGCCAGCAGCGCGCCAGGCACAGACGGCTACACCTTC,CASSAPGTDGYTF
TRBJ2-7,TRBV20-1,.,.,TGCAGTGCTAGTCAGGACGGTCTCGGGCAGTACTTC,CSASQDGLGQYF
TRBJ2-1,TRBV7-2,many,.,TGTGCCAGCAGCTTGAATAGCGCCGGTGAGCAGTTCTTC,CASSLNSAGEQFF
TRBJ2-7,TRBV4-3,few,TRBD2,TGCGCCAGCAGCCAAGACTCTAGCGGCCCCTACGAGCAGTACTTC,CASSQDSSGPYEQYF